Following are 3 T cell receptor beta chains from one sample sequenced in a study of cytotoxic CD8 clonotypes in ibrutinib-treated CLL. The repertoire was sequenced with immunoSEQ multiplex PCR; TCRdb's copy has only in-frame clones and lacks some. Found here are roughly 53,000 clones, 50% to 70% of them singletons; the top ten hold roughly a quarter. Sequenced material: PBMCs, taken at disease progression, from a patient treated with ibrutinib. These receptor sequences come from a human donor with chronic lymphocytic leukemia.

Many counts were recorded for this clone. This rearrangement joins TRBV28 to TRBJ2-7; D unresolved. This CDR3 contains 14 residues. The germline V and J ends were trimmed by 6 bases and 7 bases, with 19 bases remaining between them. CDR1 and CDR2 (germline): MDHEN, SYDVKM. This CDR3 is CASSQELALGEQYF. In nucleotides, the CDR3 is TGTGCCAGCAGCCAAGAACTGGCTTTGGGGGAGCAGTACTTC.

The V and J genes are TRBV5-1 and TRBJ2-7; D may be TRBD1 or TRBD2 (5 bases each). CDR3 size: 15 residues. Trimming took off 0 bases at V and 0 bases at J, with 10 bases between the two ends. Germline V gene lookup returns CDR1 SGHRS and CDR2 YFSETQ. The CDR3 loop is CASSLGAGTSYEQYF. CDR3 nucleotide sequence: TGCGCCAGCAGCTTGGGGGCAGGGACCTCCTACGAGCAGTACTTC.

V gene TRBV10-3 combines with J gene TRBJ2-7, with 9 bases fitting TRBD1. This CDR3 is built from 15 residues. V gave up 10 bases and J gave up 1 base; unmatched junction bases: 11. Germline lookup yields CDR1 ENHRY and CDR2 SYGVKD. This chain's CDR3 is CATRAAGQGSYEQYF. CDR3 DNA: TGTGCCACCCGGGCTGCGGGACAGGGATCCTACGAGCAGTACTTC.